Listed below are T cell receptor beta chains from one sample, sequenced in a study of T-cell reconstitution after alpha-beta-depleted transplantation in children. TCRdb processed the PCR reads anew with MiXCR; each CDR3 protein has one entry. In the table there are roughly 300,000 distinct CDR3 sequences, around a tenth of which are singletons. Sequenced here: PBMCs from the stem cell graft donor, sampled from the stem cell graft. The receptors here all came from a human donor who donated a stem cell graft to a child with acute lymphoblastic leukemia. Each CDR3 is given with its conserved first and last residue. Fields, in order: D gene, V gene, CDR3 length, J gene, clone size, CDR3 DNA, CDR3 protein. The D gene is left open where the match is weak. Clone size appears in some rows only: once, few, many, or a class for an expanded clone.

>TRBD1|TRBV18|14|TRBJ1-4|many
TGTGCCAGCTCACAGGGACAGCGAGGGGAAAAACTGTTTTTT
CASSQGQRGEKLFF
>TRBD2|TRBV5-1|14|TRBJ2-1|many
TGTGCCAGCAGTTTAGGAGCGGGGGGGAATGAGCAGTTCTTC
CASSLGAGGNEQFF
>NA|TRBV6-1|15|TRBJ1-6|NA
TGTGCCAGCAGCCTTGAGGGCCCAGATAATTCACCCCTCCACTTT
CASSLEGPDNSPLHF
>NA|TRBV5-1|13|TRBJ2-3|many
TGCGCCAGCAAAGGGGATGTAACAGATACGCAGTATTTT
CASKGDVTDTQYF
>TRBD1|TRBV29-1|16|TRBJ2-2|few
TGCAGCGCCGTCCGGGGGCAGGGGGCAATCACCGGGGAGCTGTTTTTT
CSAVRGQGAITGELFF
>NA|TRBV7-9|13|TRBJ1-1|NA
TGTGCCAGCAGCTTGGGGCTGGCCCGGGAAGCTTTCTTT
CASSLGLAREAFF
>TRBD2|TRBV4-2|16|TRBJ2-3|NA
TGTGCCAGCAGCCAAGAAAAGACTAGCGGCACAGATACGCAGTATTTT
CASSQEKTSGTDTQYF
>NA|TRBV2|14|TRBJ2-5|few
TGTGCCAGCAGTGGGGGAATCGGCCGGGAGACCCAGTACTTC
CASSGGIGRETQYF
>TRBD1|TRBV3-1|17|TRBJ2-1|few
TGTGCCAGCAGCCACTGGACAGGGACCCAGGGGGACAATGAGCAGTTCTTC
CASSHWTGTQGDNEQFF
>TRBD1|TRBV27|14|TRBJ1-5|many
TGTGCCAGCAGCCGGGACAGGGGAGGACAGCCCCAGCATTTT
CASSRDRGGQPQHF
>NA|TRBV20-1|15|TRBJ2-1|NA
TGCAGTGCAGAGAGTTCCAAGTGGGCCCACAATGAGCAGTTCTTC
CSAESSKWAHNEQFF
>TRBD2|TRBV3-1|14|TRBJ2-2|few
TGTGCCAGCAGCCACCTAGCGGGAACTGGGGAGCTGTTTTTT
CASSHLAGTGELFF
>NA|TRBV5-1|14|TRBJ2-7|NA
TGCGCCAGCAAGGTTTTCGGTAGTTCCTACGAGCAGTACTTC
CASKVFGSSYEQYF
>NA|TRBV2|14|TRBJ2-7|few
TGTGCCAGCAGTAAGGGTCACGAGAAATACGAGCAGTACTTC
CASSKGHEKYEQYF
>NA|TRBV5-1|13|TRBJ2-7|many
TGCGCCAGCAGCCCCCGGTGGGGCACCGAGCAGTACTTC
CASSPRWGTEQYF
>TRBD2|TRBV20-1|11|TRBJ2-7|many
TGCAGTGCTAGCGCGGGAGACGAGCAGTACTTC
CSASAGDEQYF
>TRBD1|TRBV20-1|19|TRBJ2-3|few
TGCAGTGCTAATCCGACAGGGGGTACGCGGTTGACTAGCACAGATACGCAGTATTTT
CSANPTGGTRLTSTDTQYF
>NA|TRBV7-9|15|TRBJ1-6|many
TGTGCCAGCAGCTTAATCCAGCCTTATAATTCACCCCTCCACTTT
CASSLIQPYNSPLHF
>NA|TRBV12-3/TRBV12-4|13|TRBJ2-7|few
TGTGCCAGCAGTTTAGGGCAGTACTACGAGCAGTACTTC
CASSLGQYYEQYF
>TRBD2|TRBV27|14|TRBJ2-3|few
TGTGCCAGGGCGGGAGGAGCTAGCACAGATACGCAGTATTTT
CARAGGASTDTQYF
>NA|TRBV5-1|14|TRBJ2-1|NA
TGCGCCAGCAGCTTGGTAGACGCCAGGGACGAGGGGTTCTTC
CASSLVDARDEGFF
>NA|TRBV7-2|16|TRBJ2-1|few
TGTGCCAGCAGCTTAGGGTCTAGCCCTTCCTACAATGAGCAGTTCTTC
CASSLGSSPSYNEQFF
>TRBD2|TRBV28|17|TRBJ2-7|NA
TGTGCCAGCAGTTCAATGAACGTGCAGCGGGGGGTTTACGAGCAGTACTTC
CASSSMNVQRGVYEQYF
>NA|TRBV7-9|13|TRBJ2-1|NA
TGTGCCAGCAGCTTAGACCTCCTCGGTGAGCAGTTCTTC
CASSLDLLGEQFF
>NA|TRBV5-1|14|TRBJ2-3|many
TGCGCCAGCAGCCGCGGACTCCCCACAGATACGCAGTATTTT
CASSRGLPTDTQYF
>NA|TRBV10-3|14|TRBJ2-1|NA
TGTGCCATCCGACTAACCGCGGGACGGGAGGAGCAGTTCTTC
CAIRLTAGREEQFF
>NA|TRBV12-3/TRBV12-4|15|TRBJ2-1|NA
TGTGCCAGCAGCCTAGGCCTCTTTTCCTACAATGAGCAGTTCTTC
CASSLGLFSYNEQFF
>NA|TRBV2|13|TRBJ2-1|few
TGTGCCAGCAGTGAATGGGGCACCGGGGAGCAGTTCTTC
CASSEWGTGEQFF
>NA|TRBV5-1|16|TRBJ2-7|NA
TGCGCCAGCAGACTGGAGGAGGACCCAGGACTATACGAGCAGTACTTC
CASRLEEDPGLYEQYF